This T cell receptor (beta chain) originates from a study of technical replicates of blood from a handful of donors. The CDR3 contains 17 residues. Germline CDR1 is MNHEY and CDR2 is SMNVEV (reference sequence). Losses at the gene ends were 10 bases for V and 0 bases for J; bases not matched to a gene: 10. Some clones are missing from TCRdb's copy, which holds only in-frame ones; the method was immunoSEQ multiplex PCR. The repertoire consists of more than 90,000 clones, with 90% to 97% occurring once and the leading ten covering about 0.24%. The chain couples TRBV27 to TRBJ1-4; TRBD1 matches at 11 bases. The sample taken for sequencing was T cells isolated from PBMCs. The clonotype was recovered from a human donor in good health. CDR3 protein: CATRTGGPFATNEKLFF. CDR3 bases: TGTGCCACCCGGACAGGGGGCCCTTTCGCAACTAATGAAAAACTGTTTTTT.